The T cell receptor (beta chain) under discussion was sequenced for a study of T cells after somatic rescue of genetic block. CDR1 SGHVS and CDR2 FQNEAQ come from the germline V gene. The V segment lost 5 bases and the J segment 4 bases; nucleotides outside the gene matches: 13. CDR3 size: 17 residues. Libraries were prepared by immunoSEQ multiplex PCR; TCRdb keeps only in-frame clonotypes and omits some of them. Of approximately 88,000 clones listed, 85% to 90% are singletons. The sample comprised peripheral blood mononuclear cells (PBMCs). The chain couples TRBV7-8 to TRBJ2-5; 10 nucleotides match TRBD2. The receptor's source is a woman under 30. CDR3 loop: CASSDPRGEREGETQYF. CDR3 nucleotide sequence: TGTGCCAGCAGCGATCCAAGAGGCGAGCGGGAGGGAGAGACCCAGTACTTC.